The 30 T cell receptor beta chains reported below all come from one sample, sequenced in a study of blood T cell repertoires in COVID-19. Profiling relied on immunoSEQ multiplex PCR, and the TCRdb table lists in-frame clones only, not all of them. Of approximately 150,000 clones in the sample, around 85% were seen once. The specimen was peripheral blood. The receptors stem from a human donor in a cohort sampled during active COVID-19.

The chain recombines TRBV7-2 with TRBJ2-1, with 10 bases identical to TRBD2. Losses at the gene ends were 4 bases for V and 7 bases for J; bases not matched to a gene: 10. The CDR3 contains 16 residues. The V gene's germline CDR1 is SGHTA and CDR2 FQGNSA. The CDR3 sequence: CASSSLAGGFPNEQFF. CDR3 in DNA: TGTGCCAGCAGCTCATTAGCGGGAGGTTTTCCTAATGAGCAGTTCTTC.

The chain combines TRBV7-8 with TRBJ2-1, with 8 nucleotides matching TRBD2. CDR3 length: 19 residues. Per germline, CDR1 SGHVS and CDR2 FQNEAQ. After removal of 5 bases from V and 0 bases from J, the junction contained 15 bases not matched to a gene. The DNA of the CDR3 is TGTGCCAGCAGCCCCCGGGGGGGCTGGCCAAGCAGCTCCTACAATGAGCAGTTCTTC. Translated, it gives CASSPRGGWPSSSYNEQFF.

CDR3 loop: CASLPGGAGGYTF. CDR3 in DNA: TGTGCCAGTCTCCCAGGGGGCGCAGGGGGCTACACCTTC. J is TRBJ1-2 and V is TRBV19; TRBD1 agrees at 8 bases. The germline V gene encodes CDR1 LNHDA and CDR2 SQIVND (reference sequence). Losses at the gene ends were 8 bases for V and 8 bases for J; bases not matched to a gene: 10. This CDR3 region has 13 residues.

The rearrangement uses TRBV5-4 and TRBJ2-2; the match to TRBD1 covers 7 bases. Trimming cost V 4 bases and J 4 bases; bases outside gene matches: 10. The CDR3 length is 16 residues. Germline V gene data show CDR1 as SGHNT and CDR2 as YYREEE (reference sequence). CDR3 loop: CASSPGQVRGTGELFF. Here the CDR3 DNA reads TGTGCCAGCAGCCCTGGACAGGTTCGGGGCACCGGGGAGCTGTTTTTT. Full variable domain (rest looked up from reference TRBV5-4 and TRBJ2-2): ETGVTQSPTHLIKTRGQQVTLRCSSQSGHNTVSWYQQALGQGPQFIFQYYREEENGRGNFPPRFSGLQFPNYSSELNVNALELDDSALYLCASSPGQVRGTGELFFGEGSRLTVL.

The rearrangement links TRBV5-4 to TRBJ2-7, with TRBD1 identical over 10 bases. Germline trimming cut 4 bases from V and 7 bases from J; bases unmatched to any gene: 8. The germline gives CDR1 SGHNT, CDR2 YYREEE (reference sequence). The CDR3 sequence is 14 residues long. CDR3 protein: CASSQDRGVWEQYF. CDR3 nucleotides: TGTGCCAGCAGCCAGGACAGGGGGGTCTGGGAGCAGTACTTC.

The rearrangement links TRBV11-2 to TRBJ2-7; D uncertain. The V gene's germline CDR1 is SGHAT and CDR2 FQNNGV. V was pared by 1 base and J by 4 bases, with 5 bases between. The CDR3 covers 12 residues. CDR3 loop: CASSLATYEQYF. In nucleotides, the CDR3 is TGTGCCAGCAGCTTAGCGACATACGAGCAGTACTTC.

The CDR3 reads CASSYWANEQYF. The CDR3 DNA reads TGTGCCAGCAGTTACTGGGCGAACGAGCAGTACTTC. The genes are TRBV6-2 or TRBV6-3 and TRBJ2-7, with no clear D. Germline loops: CDR1 MNHEY, CDR2 SVGEGT. V was cut by 1 base and J by 5 bases, with 6 bases left in between. This CDR3 has 12 amino acids.

In DNA, the CDR3 is TGTGCCAGCTCCCCGTATGGGGGAGGAGGCTACACCTTC. Its translation is CASSPYGGGGYTF. The chain has TRBV7-9 and TRBJ1-2, with D possibly TRBD1 on 5 matching bases. V gave up 8 bases and J gave up 8 bases, with 18 bases separating them. The germline V gene encodes CDR1 SEHNR and CDR2 FQNEAQ (reference sequence). This CDR3 spans 13 amino acids.

The chain carries TRBV7-9 and TRBJ1-4; 9 bases agree with TRBD1. The CDR3 consists of 18 residues. Germline lookup yields CDR1 SEHNR and CDR2 FQNEAQ (reference sequence). The V segment lost 0 bases and the J segment 3 bases; nucleotides outside the gene matches: 8. Here the CDR3 reads CASSLALTGGLANEKLFF. The CDR3 DNA follows: TGTGCCAGCAGCTTAGCCCTAACAGGGGGCTTAGCTAATGAAAAACTGTTTTTT.

This clone has just a few counts. This rearrangement joins TRBV15 to TRBJ1-5, with unresolved D. The germline V gene has CDR1 LNHNV and CDR2 YYDKDF (reference sequence). V gave up 4 bases and J gave up 5 bases, with 6 bases separating them. This CDR3 has 12 residues. CDR3 bases: TGTGCCACCAGCAATTCAGATCAGCCCCAGCATTTT. Protein sequence: CATSNSDQPQHF.

The chain employs TRBV30 and TRBJ1-1; TRBD1 agrees at 9 bases. There are 15 residues in the CDR3. Germline loops: CDR1 GTSNPN, CDR2 SVGIG (reference sequence). The trim removed 2 bases at V and 5 bases at J, leaving 9 bases unmatched. In DNA form, the CDR3 reads TGTGCCTGGAGTTTGGGACAGGGTTTGGTAACTGAAGCTTTCTTT. This encodes CAWSLGQGLVTEAFF. Full variable domain (remainder filled in from reference TRBV30 and TRBJ1-1): SQTIHQWPATLVQPVGSPLSLECTVEGTSNPNLYWYRQAAGRGLQLLFYSVGIGQISSEVPQNLSASRPQDRQFILSSKKLLLSDSGFYLCAWSLGQGLVTEAFFGQGTRLTVV.

This chain uses TRBV5-1 with TRBJ1-2; D is possibly TRBD1 (5 bases). V shed 4 bases and J shed 8 bases, with 21 bases lying between them. The CDR3 is 15 amino acids. Looked up from germline, CDR1 is SGHRS and CDR2 is YFSETQ. The CDR3 DNA follows: TGCGCCAGCAGCGGGGGGACCGGGACGGCGCTAGGCTACACCTTC. Translating gives CASSGGTGTALGYTF.

This chain uses TRBV15 with TRBJ1-5; possibly TRBD1 for D (6 bases). This CDR3 has 15 amino acids. Germline V gene data show CDR1 as LNHNV and CDR2 as YYDKDF (reference sequence). V lost 6 bases to trimming and J lost 7 bases, with 19 bases between them. DNA for the CDR3: TGTGCCACCAGAAGGGGGGAGGGAACGGGACAGCCCCAGCATTTT. It translates to CATRRGEGTGQPQHF.

The chain carries TRBV5-5 and TRBJ1-5; no clear D. V was clipped by 0 bases and J by 5 bases, with 18 bases between them. The length of the CDR3 is 17 residues. The germline CDR1 and CDR2 sequences are SGHKS and YYEKEE (reference sequence). The CDR3 protein is CASSLDHGVIADQPQHF. The DNA for the CDR3 is TGTGCCAGCAGCTTGGACCACGGGGTTATTGCGGATCAGCCCCAGCATTTT.

The V gene is TRBV7-9, the J gene TRBJ2-7; D perhaps matches TRBD1 (6 bases). The CDR3 is made up of 14 amino acids. V was trimmed by 5 bases and J by 1 base, leaving 12 bases between them. The V gene's germline CDR1 is SEHNR and CDR2 FQNEAQ (reference sequence). The CDR3 nucleotides are TGTGCCAGCAGCGGCCTACAGGGTTCCTACGAGCAGTACTTC. The encoded protein is CASSGLQGSYEQYF.

The CDR3 region has the DNA TGTGCCAGCAGTCCATACCGGAGAGACCTTCGGAACGAGCAGTACTTC. Translation: CASSPYRRDLRNEQYF. The chain recombines TRBV27 with TRBJ2-7; D gene unclear. CDR1 and CDR2 from the germline V gene are MNHEY and SMNVEV (reference sequence). The CDR3 runs 16 residues. The V and J ends lost 5 bases and 5 bases respectively, with 22 bases between them.

J is TRBJ2-1 and V is TRBV7-9; perhaps TRBD1 as D (5 bases). Germline V gene data show CDR1 as SEHNR and CDR2 as FQNEAQ (reference sequence). The V end lost 2 bases, the J end lost 8 bases, and 16 bases lay between the germline ends. The CDR3 covers 15 residues. This chain's CDR3 is CASSLSKGQFYEQFF. The DNA for the CDR3 is TGTGCCAGCAGCTTATCGAAGGGGCAGTTCTATGAGCAGTTCTTC.

The genes are TRBV14 and TRBJ2-2; unclear D gene. Germline CDR1 and CDR2: SGHDN and FVKESK. The V and J ends lost 1 base and 2 bases respectively, with 11 bases between them. The CDR3 loop spans 16 amino acids. The CDR3 region is CASSQVGLLNTGELFF. The CDR3 DNA reads as TGTGCCAGCAGCCAAGTTGGGCTGTTAAACACCGGGGAGCTGTTTTTT. The variable domain in full, completed from reference TRBV14 and TRBJ2-2, reads EAGVTQFPSHSVIEKGQTVTLRCDPISGHDNLYWYRRVMGKEIKFLLHFVKESKQDESGMPNNRFLAERTGGTYSTLKVQPAELEDSGVYFCASSQVGLLNTGELFFGEGSRLTVL.

This clone was recorded only once. The chain has TRBV7-3 and TRBJ2-2; TRBD2 agrees at 7 bases. V shed 5 bases and J 0 bases; nucleotides not matched to a gene: 9. This CDR3 contains 17 residues. Germline values: CDR1 SGHTA, CDR2 FQGTGA. The CDR3 sequence: CASSLGGGAPNTGELFF. Written as DNA, the CDR3 is TGTGCCAGCAGCCTGGGGGGAGGGGCCCCGAACACCGGGGAGCTGTTTTTT.

The V and J genes are TRBV7-3 and TRBJ2-1; perhaps TRBD2 as D (5 bases). V was pared by 5 bases and J by 5 bases, with 10 bases between. The CDR3 is 13 amino acids. The germline V gene encodes CDR1 SGHTA and CDR2 FQGTGA. The CDR3 nucleotides read TGTGCCAGCAGCATAGGACTGAACAATGAGCAGTTCTTC. Amino acids: CASSIGLNNEQFF.

The sample holds a few counts of this clone. The chain employs TRBV9 and TRBJ2-7; 11 positions agree with TRBD2. Germline V gene data show CDR1 as SGDLS and CDR2 as YYNGEE. There are 15 residues in the CDR3. V lost 2 bases, J lost 1 base, and 2 bases stayed unmatched. Here the CDR3 DNA reads TGTGCCAGCAGCGTTAGCGGGGGGGCGTCCTACGAGCAGTACTTC. It yields the protein CASSVSGGASYEQYF.

The genes are TRBV23-1 and TRBJ1-3, with a possible D match to TRBD1 (5 bases). TRBV23-1 is labeled an ORF, and its function is uncertain. V lost 0 bases and J 0 bases, leaving 15 bases between the germline ends. The CDR3 extends over 18 amino acids. CDR3 in DNA: TGCGCCAGCAGTCAATCGGGGCGTGGGACTCGCTCTGGAAACACCATATATTTT. Translating gives CASSQSGRGTRSGNTIYF.

The chain carries TRBV19 and TRBJ2-7; D possibly corresponds to TRBD2 (6 bases). CDR3 length: 17 amino acids. Germline CDR1 LNHDA, CDR2 SQIVND (reference sequence). The V end was cut by 1 base, the J end by 2 bases, with 18 bases between. DNA of the CDR3: TGTGCCAGTAGTATAGGAAGAACTAGCTCTCGAGCCTACGAGCAGTACTTC. Its translation is CASSIGRTSSRAYEQYF.

The gene calls are TRBV6-5 and TRBJ2-3; the D is unclear. V shed 4 bases and J shed 2 bases, with 7 bases lying between them. This CDR3 is built from 13 residues. Germline values: CDR1 MNHEY, CDR2 SVGAGI. The CDR3 sequence is CASSLGYTDTQYF. The CDR3 DNA reads TGTGCCAGCAGTTTGGGCTACACAGATACGCAGTATTTT.

V is TRBV6-5 and J is TRBJ2-7, with TRBD1 matching over 7 bases. J was trimmed by 2 bases and V by 9 bases; bases with no gene match: 10. CDR1 is MNHEY, CDR2 SVGAGI, per germline. The CDR3 runs to 14 residues. CDR3: CASERPGQAYEQYF. Here the CDR3 DNA reads TGTGCCAGTGAACGACCCGGACAGGCCTACGAGCAGTACTTC.

The genes are TRBV28 and TRBJ1-4; 9 nucleotides line up with TRBD1. Trimming took 8 bases from V and 5 from J; bases not matched to a gene: 12. The germline V gene encodes CDR1 MDHEN and CDR2 SYDVKM. The CDR3 sequence is 16 residues long. CDR3: CASADRMGQGNEKLFF. The CDR3 nucleotides read TGTGCCAGCGCCGACCGAATGGGACAGGGAAATGAAAAACTGTTTTTT. Based on the CDR3 plus reference TRBV28 and TRBJ1-4, the full variable domain is DVKVTQSSRYLVKRTGEKVFLECVQDMDHENMFWYRQDPGLGLRLIYFSYDVKMKEKGDIPEGYSVSREKKERFSLILESASTNQTSMYLCASADRMGQGNEKLFFGSGTQLSVL.

V gene TRBV19 combines with J gene TRBJ1-6; D possibly corresponds to TRBD1 (5 bases). This CDR3 spans 14 amino acids. V lost 3 bases, J lost 6 bases, and 9 bases lay in between. Germline-derived CDR1 and CDR2 are LNHDA and SQIVND (reference sequence). CDR3 in DNA: TGTGCCAGTAGTATGGGAAGGGGTAATTCACCCCTCCACTTT. Translating it yields CASSMGRGNSPLHF.

This clone was seen once. The chain carries TRBV10-3 and TRBJ2-2; 7 bases agree with TRBD2. The V gene end was trimmed by 7 bases and the J gene end by 4 bases; junction bases not matched to a gene: 9. CDR1 and CDR2 (germline): ENHRY, SYGVKD. This CDR3 spans 15 amino acids. The CDR3 region is CAITRGRESTGELFF. The CDR3 DNA reads TGTGCCATCACCCGCGGGCGGGAGAGCACCGGGGAGCTGTTTTTT.

The chain couples TRBV18 to TRBJ2-2; D is undetermined. The CDR3 runs to 13 residues. V gave up 0 bases and J gave up 6 bases, with 5 bases separating them. Per the germline V gene, CDR1 is KGHSH and CDR2 is LQKENI. CDR3 sequence (DNA): TGTGCCAGCTCACCACCATCGGCCGGGGAGCTGTTTTTT. Its translation: CASSPPSAGELFF.

The DNA for the CDR3 is TGTGCCAGCAGCTTAATGAGTTTACCTGAAGCTTTCTTT. Encoded protein: CASSLMSLPEAFF. The chain joins TRBV11-1 to TRBJ1-1, with D uncertain. The CDR3 is made up of 13 amino acids. Germline values: CDR1 SGHAT, CDR2 FQDESV (reference sequence). V gave up 2 bases and J gave up 6 bases, with 10 bases separating them. Full variable domain (missing parts from reference TRBV11-1 and TRBJ1-1): EAEVAQSPRYKITEKSQAVAFWCDPISGHATLYWYRQILGQGPELLVQFQDESVVDDSQLPKDRFSAERLKGVDSTLKIQPAELGDSAMYLCASSLMSLPEAFFGQGTRLTVV.